A single sample gave rise to the 28 T cell receptor beta chains below, sequenced in a study of blood T cell repertoires in COVID-19. Generated by immunoSEQ multiplex PCR, the TCRdb table keeps only in-frame clones and is missing some. The sample comprises some 62,000 clones, about four fifths of which are singletons, and 5.3% rests with the top ten. The sample comprised peripheral blood. The receptors stem from a human donor in a cohort sampled during active COVID-19.

V is TRBV18 and J is TRBJ1-1; D may be TRBD1 (5 bases). Germline-derived CDR1 and CDR2 are KGHSH and LQKENI. V lost 3 bases and J 1 base, leaving 12 bases between the germline ends. The CDR3 is 15 amino acids. The CDR3 bases are TGTGCCAGCTCACCCTTATCCGGACAGAACACTGAAGCTTTCTTT. Translating gives CASSPLSGQNTEAFF.

V usage is TRBV2 and J usage is TRBJ1-2; weak D call: TRBD1 (5 bases). V dropped 2 bases and J dropped 0 bases, with 10 bases sitting between them. The CDR3 loop spans 15 amino acids. Germline CDR1 SNHLY, CDR2 FYNNEI. CDR3 sequence: CASSENPTANYGYTF. The CDR3 DNA is TGTGCCAGCAGTGAAAACCCGACAGCTAACTATGGCTACACCTTC. Based on the CDR3 plus reference TRBV2 and TRBJ1-2, the full variable domain is EPEVTQTPSHQVTQMGQEVILRCVPISNHLYFYWYRQILGQKVEFLVSFYNNEISEKSEIFDDQFSVERPDGSNFTLKIRSTKLEDSAMYFCASSENPTANYGYTFGSGTRLTVV.

Relative to its sample, this clone is medium-sized. The chain couples TRBV4-1 to TRBJ1-1; D perhaps matches TRBD1 (6 bases). Trimming shortened V by 4 bases and J by 0 bases, and 15 bases separated the two germline ends. The CDR3 is 16 amino acids. The germline gives CDR1 MGHRA, CDR2 YSYEKL. CDR3 sequence: CASSRERDRLNTEAFF. CDR3 DNA: TGCGCCAGCAGCCGTGAACGTGACAGGCTGAACACTGAAGCTTTCTTT.

This clone was observed once. The chain joins TRBV7-2 to TRBJ1-3, with D unresolved. In germline, CDR1 is SGHTA, CDR2 FQGNSA. The CDR3 is 16 amino acids. Trimming shortened V by 6 bases and J by 0 bases, and 15 bases separated the two germline ends. This CDR3 is CASSSNTVSSGNTIYF. The CDR3 DNA is TGTGCCAGCAGTTCTAATACAGTAAGCTCTGGAAACACCATATATTTT.

This sequence joins TRBV15 and TRBJ1-4; D is ambiguous. Germline CDR1 reads LNHNV; CDR2 reads YYDKDF (reference sequence). This CDR3 region has 13 residues. With 1 base removed from V and 8 bases from J, the gap between germline ends came to 8 bases. The CDR3 reads CATSRVGSEKLFF. The CDR3 DNA reads as TGTGCCACCAGCAGAGTGGGCAGCGAAAAACTGTTTTTT.

This sequence joins TRBV19 and TRBJ2-1; 8 bases are shared with TRBD1. Germline V CDR1 and CDR2: LNHDA, SQIVND (reference sequence). The CDR3 loop spans 15 amino acids. With V trimmed by 5 bases and J by 4 bases, 7 bases remained unmatched. CDR3: CASSASGQDYNEQFF. The CDR3 DNA is TGTGCCAGTAGTGCTTCGGGACAGGATTACAATGAGCAGTTCTTC.

The J gene is TRBJ1-5, the V gene TRBV28, with D tentatively TRBD1 (6 bases). Trimming left V 1 base short and J 2 bases short, with 9 bases between. Germline-derived CDR1 and CDR2 are MDHEN and SYDVKM. The CDR3 length is 15 residues. The CDR3 sequence is CASSLLAGGNQPQHF. CDR3 DNA sequence: TGTGCCAGCAGTTTATTAGCAGGGGGCAATCAGCCCCAGCATTTT.

This clone was counted once. The gene calls are TRBV3-1 (or the pseudogene TRBV3-2) and TRBJ2-7, with D hard to call. Trimming removed 1 base from V and 7 bases from J, with 14 bases in between. The CDR3 extends over 14 amino acids. Germline values: CDR1 LGHDT, CDR2 YNNKEL (reference sequence). This CDR3 reads CASSQAQLPGEQYF. CDR3 coding DNA: TGTGCCAGCAGCCAAGCCCAGCTCCCCGGGGAGCAGTACTTC.

The rearrangement uses TRBV9 and TRBJ2-5, with 8 bases lining up with TRBD1. With V trimmed by 3 bases and J by 2 bases, 9 bases remained unmatched. Germline CDR1 is SGDLS and CDR2 is YYNGEE. CDR3 length: 16 residues. The CDR3: CASSGPRRTGQETQYF. CDR3 bases: TGTGCCAGCAGCGGACCTCGAAGGACAGGGCAAGAGACCCAGTACTTC.

This rearrangement joins TRBV6-5 to TRBJ1-5, with D perhaps TRBD1 (5 bases). The CDR3 totals 16 residues. The germline V gene encodes CDR1 MNHEY and CDR2 SVGAGI. Deletions cut 3 bases from V and 1 base from J, with 13 bases between. The CDR3 DNA reads TGTGCCAGCAGTTATAGCACCAGGGTAAGCAATCAGCCCCAGCATTTT. Translation gives CASSYSTRVSNQPQHF.

The chain uses TRBV15 and TRBJ1-1; maybe TRBD1 (6 bases). The CDR3 consists of 14 residues. Deletions cut 0 bases from V and 6 bases from J, with 11 bases between. Germline V CDR1 and CDR2: LNHNV, YYDKDF (reference sequence). The CDR3, as DNA: TGTGCCACCAGCAGAGATGGGGCAGGGGCTGAAGCTTTCTTT. It specifies CATSRDGAGAEAFF.

The chain combines TRBV28 with TRBJ1-5; no firm D call. The CDR3 is 13 residues long. The V gene lost 2 bases and the J gene lost 7 bases, with 9 bases spanning the gap. Germline lookup yields CDR1 MDHEN and CDR2 SYDVKM. CDR3: CASSLIPRQPQHF. CDR3 coding DNA: TGTGCCAGCAGTTTAATACCCAGACAGCCCCAGCATTTT.

The chain uses TRBV5-4 and TRBJ2-7, with D unresolved. Germline assignment: CDR1 SGHNT and CDR2 YYREEE (reference sequence). The ends were cut back, 3 bases at V and 7 bases at J, with 11 bases in the middle. This CDR3 is built from 12 residues. The CDR3 loop is CASSSASMEQYF. The CDR3 region has the DNA TGTGCCAGCAGCTCCGCCTCTATGGAGCAGTACTTC. The full variable domain, rest sourced from reference TRBV5-4 and TRBJ2-7, is ETGVTQSPTHLIKTRGQQVTLRCSSQSGHNTVSWYQQALGQGPQFIFQYYREEENGRGNFPPRFSGLQFPNYSSELNVNALELDDSALYLCASSSASMEQYFGPGTRLTVT.

The J gene is TRBJ2-7, the V gene TRBV7-9; 11 bases line up with TRBD1. Germline-derived CDR1 and CDR2 are SEHNR and FQNEAQ (reference sequence). V trimming: 1 base; J trimming: 6 bases; junction bases outside the gene matches: 8. This CDR3 is built from 16 residues. The CDR3: CASSLVAPGQGGEQYF. The DNA of the CDR3 is TGTGCCAGCAGCTTAGTTGCCCCGGGACAGGGGGGCGAGCAGTACTTC.

This clone was seen only once. This sequence joins TRBV30 and TRBJ2-1, with D possibly being TRBD2 (6 bases). The germline gives CDR1 GTSNPN, CDR2 SVGIG (reference sequence). The CDR3 is made up of 14 amino acids. Trimming shortened V by 8 bases and J by 6 bases, and 20 bases separated the two germline ends. This CDR3 reads CASRAGWGINEQFF. The CDR3 nucleotides read TGTGCCAGTAGGGCGGGGTGGGGAATCAATGAGCAGTTCTTC.

The chain joins TRBV19 to TRBJ2-4; 8 nucleotides match TRBD2. V dropped 3 bases and J dropped 7; count of bases not matched to a gene: 8. CDR3 size: 15 residues. Germline V gene data show CDR1 as LNHDA and CDR2 as SQIVND (reference sequence). DNA of the CDR3: TGTGCCAGTAGTATGATCGGGGGGGAGAAGAACATTCAGTACTTC. Translating gives CASSMIGGEKNIQYF.

In its sample, this clone was seen a few times. CDR3 residues: CASRQGAPGEKLFF. DNA of the CDR3: TGTGCCAGCAGGCAGGGGGCGCCGGGTGAAAAACTGTTTTTT. The chain is built from TRBV2 and TRBJ1-4, with 8 bases aligning to TRBD1. The CDR3 contains 14 residues. In germline, CDR1 is SNHLY, CDR2 FYNNEI. V dropped 6 bases and J dropped 7; count of bases not matched to a gene: 7.

The chain has TRBV5-4 and TRBJ2-7; possible D gene TRBD1, 6 bases. V lost 0 bases to trimming and J lost 7 bases, with 8 bases between them. Germline V lookup: CDR1 SGHNT, CDR2 YYREEE (reference sequence). CDR3 length equals 12 residues. The CDR3 loop reads CASSLGGPEQYF. CDR3 nucleotide sequence: TGTGCCAGCAGCTTGGGGGGGCCAGAGCAGTACTTC.

The gene calls are TRBV5-8 and TRBJ2-2; TRBD2 matches at 14 bases. The V and J ends lost 5 bases and 11 bases, in that order; junction bases with no gene match: 11. The CDR3 has 16 amino acids. CDR1 SGHTS and CDR2 YDEGEE come from the germline V gene. The CDR3 DNA reads as TGTGCCAGCAGGCCCCGACTAGCGGGGGGGCTTAGAGAGCTGTTTTTT. This encodes CASRPRLAGGLRELFF.

The chain recombines TRBV5-4 with TRBJ1-6, with unresolved D. The ends were cut back, 2 bases at V and 0 bases at J, with 6 bases in the middle. The CDR3 is 15 residues long. Germline lookup yields CDR1 SGHNT and CDR2 YYREEE (reference sequence). CDR3 sequence (DNA): TGTGCCAGCAGCTTCGGGAGCTCCTATAATTCACCCCTCCACTTT. This encodes CASSFGSSYNSPLHF.

The chain links TRBV19 to TRBJ1-2, with 7 bases lining up with TRBD1. The germline CDR1 and CDR2 sequences are LNHDA and SQIVND (reference sequence). This CDR3 has 14 amino acids. V dropped 6 bases and J dropped 2; count of bases not matched to a gene: 6. CDR3 nucleotide sequence: TGTGCCAGTAGCCCGGGACAGCTAAACTATGGCTACACCTTC. Residues: CASSPGQLNYGYTF.

The J gene is TRBJ2-2, the V gene TRBV20-1; the match to TRBD2 covers 9 bases. CDR3 length: 14 residues. The trim removed 3 bases at V and 7 bases at J, leaving 6 bases unmatched. Germline assignment: CDR1 DFQATT and CDR2 SNEGSKA (reference sequence). CDR3 amino acids: CSASPSGVGGELFF. DNA of the CDR3: TGCAGTGCTAGTCCTAGCGGGGTGGGCGGGGAGCTGTTTTTT.

V gene TRBV29-1 combines with J gene TRBJ2-5; TRBD1 agrees at 8 bases. The junction had 3 bases not matched to a gene; V was cut back by 1 base and J by 5 bases. The V gene's germline CDR1 is SQVTM and CDR2 ANQGSEA. This CDR3 is built from 13 residues. The CDR3 protein is CSVEVNRGETQYF. In nucleotides, the CDR3 is TGCAGCGTTGAAGTGAACAGGGGGGAGACCCAGTACTTC.

The chain uses TRBV29-1 and TRBJ2-2; 9 bases fit TRBD1. There are 12 residues in the CDR3. Germline loops: CDR1 SQVTM, CDR2 ANQGSEA. V was pared by 7 bases and J by 6 bases, with 3 bases of the junction left unmatched. CDR3 residues: CSARTGAGELFF. The CDR3 DNA sequence: TGCAGCGCAAGGACAGGGGCCGGGGAGCTGTTTTTT.

The chain links TRBV6-5 to TRBJ2-2; TRBD1 is a possible D gene (6 bases). Looked up from germline, CDR1 is MNHEY and CDR2 is SVGAGI. V dropped 9 bases and J dropped 5 bases, with 10 bases sitting between them. CDR3 size: 12 residues. The CDR3 loop is CARSQGTGELFF. The CDR3 DNA reads as TGTGCCAGATCGCAGGGGACCGGGGAGCTGTTTTTT.

In its sample, this clone was seen once. The chain links TRBV25-1 to TRBJ1-1, with unresolved D. Looked up from germline, CDR1 is MGHDK and CDR2 is SYGVNS. The germline V and J ends were trimmed by 2 bases and 9 bases, with 10 bases remaining between them. The CDR3 runs to 12 residues. The CDR3 DNA follows: TGTGCCAGCAGTGAACCCGGGGAGAAAGCTTTCTTT. Protein product: CASSEPGEKAFF.

This chain uses TRBV7-9 with TRBJ2-5; no definite D call. The CDR3 covers 11 residues. The V gene's germline CDR1 is SEHNR and CDR2 FQNEAQ (reference sequence). The V gene lost 7 bases and the J gene lost 5 bases, with 8 bases spanning the gap. The CDR3 DNA reads TGTGCCAGCACCCACGGGGAGACCCAGTACTTC. Its protein product is CASTHGETQYF.

The chain employs TRBV6-5 and TRBJ2-7, with 7 bases lining up with TRBD1. The CDR3 totals 14 residues. V was pared by 8 bases and J by 0 bases, with 7 bases of the junction left unmatched. Per germline, CDR1 MNHEY and CDR2 SVGAGI. The CDR3 protein is CASVGQAVSYEQYF. CDR3 DNA: TGTGCCAGCGTTGGACAGGCCGTCTCCTACGAGCAGTACTTC.